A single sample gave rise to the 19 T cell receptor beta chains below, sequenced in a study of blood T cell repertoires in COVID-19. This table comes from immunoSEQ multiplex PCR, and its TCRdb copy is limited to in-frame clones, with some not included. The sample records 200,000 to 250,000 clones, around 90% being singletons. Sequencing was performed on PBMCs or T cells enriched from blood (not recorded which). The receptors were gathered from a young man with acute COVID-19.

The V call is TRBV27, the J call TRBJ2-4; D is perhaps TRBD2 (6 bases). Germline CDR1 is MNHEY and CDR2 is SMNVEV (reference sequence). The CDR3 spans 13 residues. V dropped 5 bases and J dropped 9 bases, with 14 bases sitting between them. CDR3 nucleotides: TGTGCCAGCAGTCCCGGGAGTGGAGGCATTCAGTACTTC. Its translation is CASSPGSGGIQYF.

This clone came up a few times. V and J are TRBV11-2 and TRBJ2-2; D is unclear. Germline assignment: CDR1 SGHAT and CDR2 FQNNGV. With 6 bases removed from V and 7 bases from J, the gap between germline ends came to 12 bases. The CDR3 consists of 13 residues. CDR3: CASRGATIGELFF. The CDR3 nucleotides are TGTGCCAGCAGGGGCGCAACCATCGGGGAGCTGTTTTTT. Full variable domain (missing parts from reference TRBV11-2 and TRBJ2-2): EAGVAQSPRYKIIEKRQSVAFWCNPISGHATLYWYQQILGQGPKLLIQFQNNGVVDDSQLPKDRFSAERLKGVDSTLKIQPAKLEDSAVYLCASRGATIGELFFGEGSRLTVL.

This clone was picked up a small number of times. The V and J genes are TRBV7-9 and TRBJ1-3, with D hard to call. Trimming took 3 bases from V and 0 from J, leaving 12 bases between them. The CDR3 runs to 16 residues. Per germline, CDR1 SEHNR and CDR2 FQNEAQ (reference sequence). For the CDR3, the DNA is TGTGCCAGCAGCTTTCCGTACCTTAGCTCTGGAAACACCATATATTTT. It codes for CASSFPYLSSGNTIYF.

The DNA for the CDR3 is TGTGCCAGCAGCTTCGGGGGGGCTTTGAACACTGAAGCTTTCTTT. It specifies CASSFGGALNTEAFF. The J gene is TRBJ1-1, the V gene TRBV7-8; perhaps TRBD1 as D (6 bases). The V gene lost 3 bases and the J gene lost 0 bases, with 11 bases spanning the gap. CDR1 is SGHVS and CDR2 is FQNEAQ in the germline V gene. This CDR3 is built from 15 residues.

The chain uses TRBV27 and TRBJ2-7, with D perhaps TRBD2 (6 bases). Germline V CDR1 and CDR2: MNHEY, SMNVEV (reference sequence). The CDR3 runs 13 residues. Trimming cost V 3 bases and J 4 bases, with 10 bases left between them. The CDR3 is CASSFSEGYEQYF. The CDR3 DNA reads TGTGCCAGCAGTTTCTCGGAGGGGTACGAGCAGTACTTC.

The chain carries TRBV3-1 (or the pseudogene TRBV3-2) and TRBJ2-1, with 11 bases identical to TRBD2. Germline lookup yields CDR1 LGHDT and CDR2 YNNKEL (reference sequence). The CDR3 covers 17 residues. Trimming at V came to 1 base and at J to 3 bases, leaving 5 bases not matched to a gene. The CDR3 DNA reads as TGTGCCAGCAGCCAAGTGGGACTAGCGGAGGACTACAATGAGCAGTTCTTC. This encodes CASSQVGLAEDYNEQFF.

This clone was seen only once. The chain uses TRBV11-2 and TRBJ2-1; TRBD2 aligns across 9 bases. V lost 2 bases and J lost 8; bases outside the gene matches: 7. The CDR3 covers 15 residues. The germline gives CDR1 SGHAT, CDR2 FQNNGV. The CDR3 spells CASSLRLAGFDEQFF. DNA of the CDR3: TGTGCCAGCAGCTTACGGCTAGCGGGATTTGATGAGCAGTTCTTC.

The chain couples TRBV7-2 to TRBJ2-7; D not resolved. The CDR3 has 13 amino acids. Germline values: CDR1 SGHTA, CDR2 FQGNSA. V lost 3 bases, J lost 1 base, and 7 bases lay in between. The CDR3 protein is CASSFSDSYEQYF. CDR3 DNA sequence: TGTGCCAGCAGCTTCAGTGATTCCTACGAGCAGTACTTC.

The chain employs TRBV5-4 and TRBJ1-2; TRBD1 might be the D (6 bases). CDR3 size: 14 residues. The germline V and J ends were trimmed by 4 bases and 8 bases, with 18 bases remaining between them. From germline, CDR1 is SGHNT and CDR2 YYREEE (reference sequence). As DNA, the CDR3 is TGTGCCAGCAGCAACATTATGTCGGGGGGCGGCTACACCTTC. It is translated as CASSNIMSGGGYTF.

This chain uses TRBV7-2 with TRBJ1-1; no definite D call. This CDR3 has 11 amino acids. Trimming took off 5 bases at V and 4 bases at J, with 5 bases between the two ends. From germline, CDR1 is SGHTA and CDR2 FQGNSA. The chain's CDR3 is CASSGGTEAFF. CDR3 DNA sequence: TGTGCCAGCAGCGGCGGCACTGAAGCTTTCTTT.

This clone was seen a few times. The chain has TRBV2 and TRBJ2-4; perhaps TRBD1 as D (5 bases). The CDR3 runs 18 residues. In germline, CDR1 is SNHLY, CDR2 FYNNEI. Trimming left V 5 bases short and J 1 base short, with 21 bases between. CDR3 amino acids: CASSSDNSGNRAKNIQYF. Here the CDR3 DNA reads TGTGCCAGCAGTTCCGACAATTCAGGGAATCGGGCCAAAAACATTCAGTACTTC.

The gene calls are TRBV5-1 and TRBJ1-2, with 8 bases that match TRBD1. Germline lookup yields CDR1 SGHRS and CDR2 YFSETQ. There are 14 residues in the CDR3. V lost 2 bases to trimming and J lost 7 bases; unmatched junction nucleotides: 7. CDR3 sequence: CASSFGQGMSGYTF. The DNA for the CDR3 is TGCGCCAGCAGCTTCGGACAGGGCATGAGTGGCTACACCTTC.

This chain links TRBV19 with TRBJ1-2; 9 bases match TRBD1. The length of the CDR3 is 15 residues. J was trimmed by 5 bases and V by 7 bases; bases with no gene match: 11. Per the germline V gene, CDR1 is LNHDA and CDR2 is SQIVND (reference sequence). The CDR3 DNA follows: TGTGCCAGTACCATCGGGACAGGGAGGTTTTATGGCTACACCTTC. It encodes CASTIGTGRFYGYTF. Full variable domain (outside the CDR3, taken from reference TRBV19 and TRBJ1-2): DGGITQSPKYLFRKEGQNVTLSCEQNLNHDAMYWYRQDPGQGLRLIYYSQIVNDFQKGDIAEGYSVSREKKESFPLTVTSAQKNPTAFYLCASTIGTGRFYGYTFGSGTRLTVV.

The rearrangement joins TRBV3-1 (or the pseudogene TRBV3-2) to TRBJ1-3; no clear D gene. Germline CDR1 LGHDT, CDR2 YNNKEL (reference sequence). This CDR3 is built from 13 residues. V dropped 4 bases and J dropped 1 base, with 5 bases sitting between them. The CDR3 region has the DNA TGTGCCAGCAGCCCTAAATCTGGAAACACCATATATTTT. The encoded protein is CASSPKSGNTIYF.

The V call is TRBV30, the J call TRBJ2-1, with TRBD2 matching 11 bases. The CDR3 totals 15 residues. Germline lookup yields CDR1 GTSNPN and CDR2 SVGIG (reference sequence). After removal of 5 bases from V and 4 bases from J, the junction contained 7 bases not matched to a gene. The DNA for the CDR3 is TGTGCCTGGGTCCCGGGACTAGCGGTTTACAATGAGCAGTTCTTC. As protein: CAWVPGLAVYNEQFF.

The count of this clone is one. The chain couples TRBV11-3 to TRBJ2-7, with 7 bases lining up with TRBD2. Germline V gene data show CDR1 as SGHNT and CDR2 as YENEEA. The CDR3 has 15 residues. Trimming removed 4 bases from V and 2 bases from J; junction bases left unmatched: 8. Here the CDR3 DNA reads TGTGCCAGCAGCTCAAGGGGCGGGGGAGCCTACGAGCAGTACTTC. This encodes CASSSRGGGAYEQYF.

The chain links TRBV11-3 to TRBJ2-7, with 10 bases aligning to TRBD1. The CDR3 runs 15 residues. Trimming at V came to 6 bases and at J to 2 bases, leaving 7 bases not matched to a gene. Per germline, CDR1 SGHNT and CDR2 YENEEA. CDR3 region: CASSPGQGITYEQYF. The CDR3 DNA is TGTGCCAGCAGTCCGGGACAGGGGATAACCTACGAGCAGTACTTC.

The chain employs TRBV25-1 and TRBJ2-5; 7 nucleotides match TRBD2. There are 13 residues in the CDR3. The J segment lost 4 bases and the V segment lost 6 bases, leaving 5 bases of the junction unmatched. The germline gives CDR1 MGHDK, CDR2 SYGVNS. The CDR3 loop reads CASRGGVVETQYF. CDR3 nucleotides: TGTGCCAGCAGGGGGGGGGTTGTAGAGACCCAGTACTTC. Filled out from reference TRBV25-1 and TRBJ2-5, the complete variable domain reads EADIYQTPRYLVIGTGKKITLECSQTMGHDKMYWYQQDPGMELHLIHYSYGVNSTEKGDLSSESTVSRIRTEHFPLTLESARPSHTSQYLCASRGGVVETQYFGPGTRLLVL.

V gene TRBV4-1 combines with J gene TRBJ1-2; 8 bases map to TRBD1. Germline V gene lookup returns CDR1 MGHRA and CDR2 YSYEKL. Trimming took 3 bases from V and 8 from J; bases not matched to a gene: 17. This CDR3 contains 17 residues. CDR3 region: CASSQGRAGGQGSGYTF. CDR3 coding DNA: TGCGCCAGCAGCCAGGGGAGGGCAGGGGGCCAGGGGTCCGGCTACACCTTC.